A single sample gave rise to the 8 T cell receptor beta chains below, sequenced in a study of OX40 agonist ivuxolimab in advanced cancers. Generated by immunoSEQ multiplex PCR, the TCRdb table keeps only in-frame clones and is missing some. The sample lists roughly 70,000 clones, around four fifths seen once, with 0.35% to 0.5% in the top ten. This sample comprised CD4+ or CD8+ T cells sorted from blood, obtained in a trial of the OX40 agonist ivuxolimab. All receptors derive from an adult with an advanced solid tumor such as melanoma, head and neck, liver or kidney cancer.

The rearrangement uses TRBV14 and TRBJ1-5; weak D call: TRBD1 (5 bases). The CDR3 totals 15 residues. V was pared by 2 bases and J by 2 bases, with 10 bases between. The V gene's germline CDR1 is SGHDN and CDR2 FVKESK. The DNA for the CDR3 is TGTGCCAGCAGCCAATCAGGGTACGGCAATCAGCCCCAGCATTTT. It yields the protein CASSQSGYGNQPQHF.

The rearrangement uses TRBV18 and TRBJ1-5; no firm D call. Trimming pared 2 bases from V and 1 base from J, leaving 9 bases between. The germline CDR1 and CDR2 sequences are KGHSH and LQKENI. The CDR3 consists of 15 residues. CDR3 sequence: CASSPSSGSNQPQHF. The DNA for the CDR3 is TGTGCCAGCTCACCATCCTCGGGGAGCAATCAGCCCCAGCATTTT.

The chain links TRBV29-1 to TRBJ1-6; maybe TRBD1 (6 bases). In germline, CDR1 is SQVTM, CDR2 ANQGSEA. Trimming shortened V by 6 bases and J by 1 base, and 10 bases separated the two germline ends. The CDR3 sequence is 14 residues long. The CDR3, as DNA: TGCAGCGTATCTCAGGGGTCCTATAATTCACCCCTCCACTTT. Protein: CSVSQGSYNSPLHF.

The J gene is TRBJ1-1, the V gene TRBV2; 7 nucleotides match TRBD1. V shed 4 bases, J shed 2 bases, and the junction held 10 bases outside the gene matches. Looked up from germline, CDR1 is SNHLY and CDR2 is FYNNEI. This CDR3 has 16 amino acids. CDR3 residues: CASSGTPGTVNTEAFF. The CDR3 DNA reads TGTGCCAGCAGTGGGACACCCGGGACAGTCAACACTGAAGCTTTCTTT.

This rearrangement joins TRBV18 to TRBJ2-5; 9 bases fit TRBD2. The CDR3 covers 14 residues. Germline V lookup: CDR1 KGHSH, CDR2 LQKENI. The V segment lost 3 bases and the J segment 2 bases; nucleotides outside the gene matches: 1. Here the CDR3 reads CASSPGLAQETQYF. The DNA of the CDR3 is TGTGCCAGCTCACCGGGACTAGCTCAAGAGACCCAGTACTTC. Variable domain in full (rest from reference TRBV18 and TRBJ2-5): NAGVMQNPRHLVRRRGQEARLRCSPMKGHSHVYWYRQLPEEGLKFMVYLQKENIIDESGMPKERFSAEFPKEGPSILRIQQVVRGDSAAYFCASSPGLAQETQYFGPGTRLLVL.

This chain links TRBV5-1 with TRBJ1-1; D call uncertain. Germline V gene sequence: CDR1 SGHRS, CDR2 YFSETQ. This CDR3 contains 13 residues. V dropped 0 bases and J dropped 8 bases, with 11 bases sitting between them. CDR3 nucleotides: TGCGCCAGCAGCTTGGGCCAGGCCCAGGAAGCTTTCTTT. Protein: CASSLGQAQEAFF.

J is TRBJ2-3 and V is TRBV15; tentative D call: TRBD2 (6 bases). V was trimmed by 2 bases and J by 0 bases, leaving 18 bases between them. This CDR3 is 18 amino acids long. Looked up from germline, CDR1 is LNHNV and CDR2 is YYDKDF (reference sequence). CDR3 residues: CATSRQGTSPSSTDTQYF. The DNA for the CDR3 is TGTGCCACCAGCAGACAAGGGACTTCCCCTTCTAGCACAGATACGCAGTATTTT.

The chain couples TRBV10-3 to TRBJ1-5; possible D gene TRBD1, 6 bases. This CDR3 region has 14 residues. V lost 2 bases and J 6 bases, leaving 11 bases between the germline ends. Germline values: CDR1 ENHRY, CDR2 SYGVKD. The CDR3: CAISEKGGGQPQHF. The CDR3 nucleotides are TGTGCCATCAGTGAGAAAGGGGGAGGTCAGCCCCAGCATTTT.